This T cell receptor beta chain was captured in a study of blood T cells in healthy people across ages. This CDR3 has 16 amino acids. The ends lost 5 bases at V and 10 bases at J; junction bases unmatched: 17. Germline assignment: CDR1 SGHTA and CDR2 FQGNSA. It was with a sample-barcoded 5' primer and a J-beta primer mix that a second PCR of roughly 7 to 12 cycles was run. TCRdb re-called the 5' RACE reads with MiXCR, one entry per CDR3 protein. The table has about 1.7 million distinct CDR3 sequences, roughly 30% seen once. The chain recombines TRBV7-2 with TRBJ2-1; TRBD2 agrees at 7 bases. This TCR came from a woman under 40 in good health. Sequenced material: blood. The CDR3 protein is CASSLVAGTRSSEQFF. The CDR3 coding sequence is TGTGCCAGCAGCCTAGTAGCGGGTACTCGTTCATCCGAGCAGTTCTTC.